This T cell receptor (beta chain) originates from a study of CD8 T cells in ankylosing spondylitis. This clonotype was observed at least ten times. The target antigen is unknown. General study findings and limits: What appeared characteristic of ankylosing spondylitis blood was a TCR beta motif of about eight highly homologous variants. Researchers report that disease-linked clones proved CD8+ and relatively rare in peripheral blood. Some of the motif variants had earlier been found in reactive arthritis patients' fluid and blood.

V was trimmed by 0 bases and J by 5 bases, leaving 5 bases between them. This CDR3 has 12 residues. Germline values: CDR1 DFQATT, CDR2 SNEGSKA (reference sequence). TCRdb independently ran MiXCR on the 5' RACE reads; one entry per CDR3 protein. The table has under 250,000 distinct CDR3 sequences, 7.5% to 9.5% seen once. The chain recombines TRBV20-1 with TRBJ2-1; D unclear. The sequence came from a female donor with ankylosing spondylitis or in good health (not recorded which). Sequences were obtained from blood, either unsorted or a sorted T cell fraction (not recorded which). CDR3 sequence (DNA): TGCAGTGCTAGAGAATCGAACAATGAGCAGTTCTTC. Translated: CSARESNNEQFF.